The table lists the clone carrying this TCR beta chain with many counts. What it binds is not known. This entry is derived from a study of T cells after yellow fever vaccination. Trimming removed 4 bases at V and 2 bases at J, with 6 bases between. CDR3 length: 11 amino acids. The germline gives CDR1 DFQATT, CDR2 SNEGSKA (reference sequence). TCR cDNA was made by 5'RACE template switching, adding a universal primer site and UMIs. TCRdb redid the calling of the 5' RACE reads with MiXCR, one entry per CDR3 protein. Counted here are some 130,000 distinct CDR3 sequences, 5% to 7.5% occurring once; the ten biggest clones make up about 0.61%. Broader study findings: Most clones from primary vaccination resurfaced after the booster (96% CD4, more than 75% CD8).

This clonotype was sampled from a man aged 30 to 39 who received the YFV17D yellow fever vaccine. Sequencing used CD4+ T cells sorted from PBMCs, obtained 10 days after the yellow fever booster vaccination. J is TRBJ2-7 and V is TRBV20-1; D may be TRBD1 (6 bases). The CDR3 is CSANRAYEQYF. CDR3 in DNA: TGCAGTGCTAACAGGGCCTACGAGCAGTACTTC.